This paragraph reports one TCR beta chain. This sample stems from a study of regulatory T cells in long-lasting Graves disease. The CDR3 length is 12 residues. Trimming shortened V by 6 bases and J by 3 bases, and 7 bases separated the two germline ends. CDR1 and CDR2 (germline): MNHNS, SASEGT. Researchers made TCR beta libraries by using iRepertoire HTBI primers and running Arm-PCR on CDR3 regions. TCRdb itself ran the multiplex PCR reads through MiXCR, one entry per CDR3 protein. The sample includes some 490,000 distinct CDR3 sequences, about 12% of them seen just once. Time point here: newly diagnosed GD, antithyroid drugs for less than 3 months. PBMC-extracted RNA yielded the TCR library. Another study also made use of these data, one on T cells in Graves' hyperthyroidism and ophthalmopathy.

Sequences were derived from peripheral blood mononuclear cells (PBMCs), sampled at new diagnosis, from a patient treated with antithyroid drugs. This chain joins TRBV6-1 and TRBJ2-3; D unclear. The receptor was isolated from a woman aged 25 to 39 with Graves disease. CDR3 DNA: TGTGCCAGCAGAGAGACGACAGATACGCAGTATTTT. It encodes CASRETTDTQYF.